This TCR beta chain was recorded in a study of blood T cell repertoires in COVID-19. Measured with immunoSEQ multiplex PCR; TCRdb has only the in-frame clones, and not every one. The sample contains about 320,000 clones, 90% of which appear only once. The ends were cut back, 0 bases at V and 1 base at J, with 11 bases in the middle. This CDR3 has 16 residues. Germline values: CDR1 SGHRS, CDR2 YFSETQ. The rearrangement uses TRBV5-1 and TRBJ1-3, with D maybe TRBD1 (6 bases). This TCR came from a woman between 25 and 40 years old who had been exposed to COVID-19. Sequencing was carried out using PBMCs or T cells enriched from blood (not recorded which). CDR3 amino acids: CASSLGSGVSGNTIYF. The CDR3 coding sequence is TGCGCCAGCAGCTTGGGCTCAGGGGTATCTGGAAACACCATATATTTT.